This TCR beta chain was observed in a study of shared clonotypes between healthy human individuals. The germline CDR1 and CDR2 sequences are SQVTM and ANQGSEA. The CDR3 loop spans 13 amino acids. The V and J ends lost 7 bases and 0 bases respectively, with 10 bases between them. Sequenced by immunoSEQ multiplex PCR; TCRdb stores in-frame clones only, minus some. The repertoire holds approximately 1.5 million clones, with 98% to 99% as singletons. The receptor was isolated from a young man in good health. The sequenced sample was naive CD4+ T cells sorted from blood. Subset specified: CD45RA+ positively selected. V usage is TRBV29-1 and J usage is TRBJ2-1; either TRBD1 or TRBD2 may fit D (5 bases each). CDR3 protein: CSGDARSYNEQFF. The CDR3 bases are TGCAGCGGGGACGCCCGCTCCTACAATGAGCAGTTCTTC.